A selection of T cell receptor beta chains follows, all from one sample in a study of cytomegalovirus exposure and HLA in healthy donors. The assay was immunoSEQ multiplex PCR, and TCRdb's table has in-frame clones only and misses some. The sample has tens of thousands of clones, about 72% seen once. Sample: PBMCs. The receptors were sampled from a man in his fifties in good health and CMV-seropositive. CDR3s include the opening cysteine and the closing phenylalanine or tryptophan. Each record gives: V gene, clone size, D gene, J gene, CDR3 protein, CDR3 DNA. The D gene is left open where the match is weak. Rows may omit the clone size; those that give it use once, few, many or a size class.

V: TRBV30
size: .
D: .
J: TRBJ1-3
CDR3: CAWRLDRSNTIYF
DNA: TGTGCCTGGAGGCTGGACAGATCAAACACCATATATTTT

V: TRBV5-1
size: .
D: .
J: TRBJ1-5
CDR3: CASSLEGSNQPQHF
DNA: TGCGCCAGCAGCTTGGAGGGGAGCAATCAGCCCCAGCATTTT

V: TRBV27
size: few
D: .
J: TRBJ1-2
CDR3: CASSLSMGGNYGYTF
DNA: TGTGCCAGCAGTTTATCGATGGGCGGGAACTATGGCTACACCTTC

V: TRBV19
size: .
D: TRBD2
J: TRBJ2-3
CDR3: CASRPGLAIDTQYF
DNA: TGTGCCTCCCGACCGGGACTAGCGATAGATACGCAGTATTTT

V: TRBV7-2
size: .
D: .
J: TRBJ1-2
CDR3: CASSQRPVPYGYTF
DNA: TGTGCCAGCAGCCAACGTCCAGTGCCCTATGGCTACACCTTC

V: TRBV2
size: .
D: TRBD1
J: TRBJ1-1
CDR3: CASTGRQGGLEAFF
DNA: TGTGCCAGCACAGGGAGACAGGGTGGTCTTGAAGCTTTCTTT

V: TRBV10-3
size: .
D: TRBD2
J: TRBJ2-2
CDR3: CAISEESGRTGELFF
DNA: TGTGCCATCAGTGAGGAGAGCGGGAGAACCGGGGAGCTGTTTTTT

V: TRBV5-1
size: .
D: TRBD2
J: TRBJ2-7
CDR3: CASRDRGSGHSYEQYF
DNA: TGCGCCAGCAGGGACCGCGGGAGTGGCCACTCCTACGAGCAGTACTTC

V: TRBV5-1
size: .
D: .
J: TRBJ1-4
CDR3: CASSLVGWAGFNEKLFF
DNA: TGCGCCAGCAGCTTGGTGGGTTGGGCCGGATTTAATGAAAAACTGTTTTTT

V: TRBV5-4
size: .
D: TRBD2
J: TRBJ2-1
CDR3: CASSDVAGTYNEQFF
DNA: TGTGCCAGCAGCGACGTAGCGGGTACCTACAATGAGCAGTTCTTC

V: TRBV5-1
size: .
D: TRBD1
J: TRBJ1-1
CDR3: CASSPGQVNTEAFF
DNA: TGCGCCAGCAGCCCGGGACAGGTGAACACTGAAGCTTTCTTT

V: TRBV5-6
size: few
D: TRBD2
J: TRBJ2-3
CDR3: CASSPLAGGTDTQYF
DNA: TGTGCCAGCAGCCCCCTAGCGGGGGGGACAGATACGCAGTATTTT

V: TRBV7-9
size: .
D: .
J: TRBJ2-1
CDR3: CASKDWAHNEQFF
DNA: TGTGCCAGCAAGGACTGGGCACACAATGAGCAGTTCTTC

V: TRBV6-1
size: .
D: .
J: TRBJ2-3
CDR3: CASSERRGSTDTQYF
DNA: TGTGCCAGCAGTGAACGCAGGGGAAGCACAGATACGCAGTATTTT

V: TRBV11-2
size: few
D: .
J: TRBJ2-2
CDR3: CASTVGTSGGLFF
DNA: TGTGCCAGCACCGTAGGAACGTCCGGGGGGCTGTTTTTT

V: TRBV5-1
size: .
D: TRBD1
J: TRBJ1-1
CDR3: CASSWTDRDSTEAFF
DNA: TGCGCCAGCAGCTGGACTGACAGGGATTCCACTGAAGCTTTCTTT

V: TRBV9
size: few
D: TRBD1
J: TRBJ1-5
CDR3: CASSQTGHSNQPQHF
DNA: TGTGCCAGCAGCCAGACAGGGCATAGCAATCAGCCCCAGCATTTT

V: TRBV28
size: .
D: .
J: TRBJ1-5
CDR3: CASKRAGNQPQHF
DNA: TGTGCCAGCAAACGGGCAGGGAATCAGCCCCAGCATTTT

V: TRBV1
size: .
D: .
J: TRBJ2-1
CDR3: CTSSQPCRGGRGEQFF
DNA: TGCACCAGCAGCCAACCCTGTAGAGGTGGGAGAGGGGAGCAGTTCTTC

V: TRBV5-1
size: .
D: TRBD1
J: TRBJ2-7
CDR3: CASSLAGTGGGSTYEQYF
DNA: TGCGCCAGCAGCTTGGCCGGGACAGGGGGCGGTTCCACCTACGAGCAGTACTTC

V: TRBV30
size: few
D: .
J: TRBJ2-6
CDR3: CAWSPSRRSGANVLTF
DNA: TGTGCCTGGAGTCCATCCAGAAGATCTGGGGCCAACGTCCTGACTTTC

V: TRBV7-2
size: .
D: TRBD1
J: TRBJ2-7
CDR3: CASSSDRGVSYEQYF
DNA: TGTGCCAGCAGCTCGGACAGGGGGGTTTCCTACGAGCAGTACTTC

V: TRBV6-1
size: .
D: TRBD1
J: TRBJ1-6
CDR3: CASSVAPGQVYNSPLHF
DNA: TGTGCCAGCAGTGTAGCACCCGGACAGGTTTATAATTCACCCCTCCACTTT

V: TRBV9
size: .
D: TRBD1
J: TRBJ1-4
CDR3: CASSVAVEGQDYNEKLFF
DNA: TGTGCCAGCAGCGTAGCGGTAGAGGGACAGGATTATAATGAAAAACTGTTTTTT